These T cell receptor beta chains were read from a single sample in a study of T-cell memory formation after mild COVID-19. TCRdb re-analysed the 5' RACE reads in MiXCR, keeping a single row per CDR3 protein. The data hold some 210,000 distinct CDR3 sequences, with 8% to 11% observed a single time. The sample taken for sequencing was PBMCs or a T cell subset sorted from them (not recorded which). The receptors here all came from a young man who had mild COVID-19 (a few samples of this study predate the infection). Cell type and time point are not known. Both conserved end residues are trimmed from each CDR3. The order of the fields is V gene, J gene, CDR3 protein.

TRBV28,TRBJ2-5,ASSLSGTSGETQY
TRBV5-1,TRBJ2-3,ASSLGVEQSTDTQY
TRBV5-1,TRBJ2-1,ASSLVVGSSYNEQF
TRBV18,TRBJ2-6,ASSPNAGAGANVLT
TRBV7-2,TRBJ2-6,ASSLAGPWAGANVLT
TRBV18,TRBJ1-6,ASSARDNSPLH
TRBV12-3/TRBV12-4,TRBJ1-2,ASSGRTRSYGYT
TRBV20-1,TRBJ2-7,SASARGSGEQY
TRBV18,TRBJ1-1,ASSHPLTKGPTEAF
TRBV7-9,TRBJ1-4,ASSLMGGTAEKLF
TRBV4-3,TRBJ1-2,ASSRLAGDGYT
TRBV6-5,TRBJ1-6,ASSYGSSYNSPLH
TRBV4-1,TRBJ1-5,ASRTKIGQGLNQPQH
TRBV5-1,TRBJ1-1,ASSFVTGWTEAF
TRBV5-1,TRBJ2-2,ASSAVQGDTGELF
TRBV11-2,TRBJ2-5,ASSFSIGPQETQY
TRBV4-2,TRBJ2-1,ASSQPSGGRHNEQF
TRBV5-6,TRBJ2-1,ASTPRPYNEQF
TRBV7-2,TRBJ2-1,ASSLDWRAHEQF
TRBV10-3,TRBJ1-6,AISSGDSPLH
TRBV20-1,TRBJ2-3,TPLVDDTQY
TRBV20-1,TRBJ2-5,SAMRSLQVGWVRETQY
TRBV7-3,TRBJ2-3,ASSLTGASDTQY
TRBV12-3/TRBV12-4,TRBJ2-1,ASSLRQGTYNEQF
TRBV7-2,TRBJ1-1,ASRTNSQNTEAF
TRBV5-6,TRBJ1-2,ASSPQGPNYGYT